One T cell receptor beta chain is described in this entry. It lacks a known antigen. No much larger clonotype is one base removed from it; base qualities were not supplied. As encoded in the germline V gene, CDR1 is KGHSH while CDR2 is LQKENI. Including cysteine and phenylalanine, the CDR3 has 15 amino acids. Of all the DNA, just the CDR3 is kept, 45 bases in frame from base 1. Trimming takes 3 bases off V and 2 bases off J; junction bases not matched to a gene: 0. The data belong to a study of blood T cell repertoires in COVID-19 (dated by TCRdb to the early 2020s). In the study overall: The collaborator samples originated in the United States, Italy and Spain and spanned the acute and convalescent phases of COVID-19. The prospective study material was composed of cDNA or gDNA derived from T cells, B-cell-depleted T cells, or PBMCs. A de-identified subject ID, COVID-19 status, age in years and sex were almost always included in the sample metadata. Where available, HLA class I and class II types were obtained from metadata supplied by the sample provider rather than from assay-based typing. The dataset comprised deeply sampled blood TCRbeta repertoires from subjects exposed to, actively infected with, or recovered from COVID-19. Samples were obtained from the ongoing ImmuneRACE study (first 160 participants) and from about 1,300 subjects provided by 6 global collaborators. The repertoires were made available in a free public database intended to serve as a resource for research on the immune response to SARS-CoV-2.

Collaborating institutions collected whole blood in K2EDTA tubes following their own protocols. For TCRbeta analysis, collaborator samples were shipped as frozen whole blood, as isolated PBMCs, or as DNA extracted from either sample type. The full study reports these points: The amount of clinical and demographic metadata varied by source and participant and was provided uncurated.

TCRbeta CDR3 regions were amplified from genomic DNA by means of the immunoSEQ Assay, a bias-controlled multiplex PCR. The authors' analysis ran thus. Within the assay, amplification of reference gene primers was used to estimate how many nucleated cells each sample contained. To quantify the absolute abundance of each unique TCRbeta CDR3 rearrangement, sequence reads were collapsed and filtered. For each sample, productive Simpson clonality was calculated as the square root of Simpson's diversity index across productive rearrangements. The table was pulled from immuneACCESS by TCRdb, which kept in-frame rearrangements only. Such tables lose some clones; where checked, under half of the loss comes from unresolved V genes, and the rest has no known cause. V and J calls and clone size follow that table, whereas D and trimming were derived from the DNA. This sample is represented by a few hundred thousand clones; about 85% of them were singletons. The biggest ten clones account for approximately 2.4% of the sample.

Recombination linked TRBV18 to TRBJ2-1; TRBD2 lines up with 11 middle nucleotides. This TCR came from a young man with active or convalescent COVID-19. The sample taken for sequencing was peripheral blood. The CDR3 is CASSPGLAAYNEQFF. The DNA sequence is as follows: TGTGCCAGCTCACCGGGACTAGCGGCCTACAATGAGCAGTTCTTC. With the portions outside the CDR3 filled from the reference TRBV18 and TRBJ2-1 genes, the complete variable region becomes NAGVMQNPRHLVRRRGQEARLRCSPMKGHSHVYWYRQLPEEGLKFMVYLQKENIIDESGMPKERFSAEFPKEGPSILRIQQVVRGDSAAYFCASSPGLAAYNEQFFGPGTRLTVL.